Listed here are 27 T cell receptor beta chains from one sample, sequenced in a study of blood T cells in healthy people across ages. A second roughly 7 to 12 cycle PCR used barcoded and J-beta primers. TCRdb itself ran the 5' RACE reads through MiXCR, one entry per CDR3 protein. The sample holds approximately 600,000 distinct CDR3 sequences, 58% seen once. Sequencing was performed on blood. Every receptor here comes from a man aged 60 to 75 in good health.

This clonotype was seen many times. The chain links TRBV20-1 to TRBJ2-7; unclear D gene. This CDR3 is 12 amino acids long. The germline V gene has CDR1 DFQATT and CDR2 SNEGSKA (reference sequence). Trimming stripped 1 base from V and 4 bases from J, with 8 bases between. For the CDR3, the DNA is TGCAGTGCTAGAGTTATTGGGTACGAGCAGTACTTC. This codes for CSARVIGYEQYF.

The chain's CDR3 is CASSLDGAGTEETQYF. The CDR3 DNA sequence: TGTGCCAGCAGCTTAGACGGGGCAGGGACGGAAGAGACCCAGTACTTC. The gene calls are TRBV11-3 and TRBJ2-5; D is perhaps TRBD1 or TRBD2 (5 bases each). Trimming removed 0 bases at V and 3 bases at J, with 14 bases between. Germline assignment: CDR1 SGHNT and CDR2 YENEEA. This CDR3 is 16 amino acids long.

Regarding this clonotype: Relative to the germline gene, one junction end is altered; a read error may explain this. The genes are TRBV7-2 and TRBJ1-6, with D unclear. This CDR3 is built from 16 residues. Germline V gene lookup returns CDR1 SGHTA and CDR2 FQGNSA. The CDR3 sequence: CASSFSRQLNNSPLHF. In DNA form, the CDR3 reads TGTGCCAGCAGCTTCTCCAGGCAGTTAAATAATTCACCCCTTCACTTT. Full variable domain (remainder filled in from reference TRBV7-2 and TRBJ1-6): GAGVSQSPSNKVTEKGKDVELRCDPISGHTALYWYRQSLGQGLEFLIYFQGNSAPDKSGLPSDRFSAERTGGSVSTLTIQRTQQEDSAVYLCASSFSRQLNNSPLHFGNGTRLTVT.

J is TRBJ1-5 and V is TRBV7-2, with unresolved D. The V gene lost 1 base and the J gene lost 3 bases, with 4 bases spanning the gap. CDR1 is SGHTA, CDR2 FQGNSA, per germline. There are 13 residues in the CDR3. The CDR3 sequence: CASSLDYNQPQHF. For the CDR3, the DNA is TGTGCCAGCAGCTTAGACTACAATCAGCCCCAGCATTTT.

J is TRBJ1-5 and V is TRBV14; D uncertain. CDR1 SGHDN and CDR2 FVKESK come from the germline V gene. This CDR3 contains 13 residues. Trimming removed 0 bases from V and 7 bases from J, with 7 bases in between. The CDR3 sequence is CASSQDNTQPQHF. CDR3 nucleotide sequence: TGTGCCAGCAGCCAAGATAACACCCAGCCCCAGCATTTT.

This clonotype came up a few times. The chain employs TRBV9 and TRBJ2-3, with D tentatively TRBD1 or TRBD2 (5 bases each). CDR3 length: 18 residues. Deletions cut 3 bases from V and 1 base from J, with 21 bases between. Germline V gives CDR1 SGDLS, CDR2 YYNGEE. For the CDR3, the DNA is TGTGCCAGCAGCGGACTCCTGGGGTTGGGACCAGGCACAGATACGCAGTATTTT. Its translation: CASSGLLGLGPGTDTQYF.

This clonotype was seen many times. The gene calls are TRBV12-5 and TRBJ2-3; D is unclear. Germline CDR1 reads LGHNT; CDR2 reads FRNRAP. This CDR3 comprises 14 residues. V was trimmed by 3 bases and J by 3 bases, leaving 10 bases between them. As DNA, the CDR3 is TGTGCTAGTGGTTTTGGTTTTAATACAGATACGCAGTATTTT. Encoded protein: CASGFGFNTDTQYF. The entire variable domain, with the rest obtained from reference TRBV12-5 and TRBJ2-3, is as follows: DARVTQTPRHKVTEMGQEVTMRCQPILGHNTVFWYRQTMMQGLELLAYFRNRAPLDDSGMPKDRFSAEMPDATLATLKIQPSEPRDSAVYFCASGFGFNTDTQYFGPGTRLTVL.

This clonotype was detected once. V usage is TRBV6-6 and J usage is TRBJ2-3, with a possible D match to TRBD2 (5 bases). V was cut by 6 bases and J by 5 bases, with 18 bases left in between. CDR1 and CDR2 (germline): MNHNY, SVGAGI (reference sequence). The CDR3 runs 15 residues. Written as DNA, the CDR3 is TGTGCCAGCAGCGGGATAACCCAAGACGGAGATACGCAGTATTTT. Protein sequence: CASSGITQDGDTQYF.

This clonotype was counted between two and nine times. The gene calls are TRBV6-5 and TRBJ1-4, with D possibly TRBD1 on 6 matching bases. Trimming took 5 bases from V and 3 from J, leaving 13 bases between them. Germline V gene lookup returns CDR1 MNHEY and CDR2 SVGAGI. The CDR3 totals 15 residues. As DNA, the CDR3 is TGTGCCAGCAGTCCGGGGGGCGCGGCTAATGAAAAACTGTTTTTT. Translation gives CASSPGGAANEKLFF.

This clonotype was picked up a small number of times. The V gene is TRBV4-1, the J gene TRBJ2-1; the D gene is possibly TRBD1 (6 bases). This CDR3 comprises 18 residues. The V and J ends lost 5 bases and 2 bases respectively, with 22 bases between them. In germline, CDR1 is MGHRA, CDR2 YSYEKL. The CDR3 nucleotides read TGCGCCAGCAGCGCAGGGGATTTTGGCAGATTGACCTACAATGAGCAGTTCTTC. This sequence encodes CASSAGDFGRLTYNEQFF.

The genes are TRBV2 and TRBJ2-1; the D gene is possibly TRBD1 (6 bases). The V gene's germline CDR1 is SNHLY and CDR2 FYNNEI. This CDR3 spans 15 amino acids. Trimming pared 3 bases from V and 7 bases from J, leaving 16 bases between. CDR3 sequence (DNA): TGTGCCAGCAGTGAGGCAAGGCCAGGGGATAATGAGCAGTTCTTC. Residues: CASSEARPGDNEQFF.

The genes are TRBV9 and TRBJ2-5; 7 positions match TRBD1. V was clipped by 4 bases and J by 1 base; unmatched bases: 4. The germline V gene encodes CDR1 SGDLS and CDR2 YYNGEE. The CDR3 runs 14 residues. DNA of the CDR3: TGTGCCAGCAGCCTACAGGGGACCCAAGAGACCCAGTACTTC. The encoded protein is CASSLQGTQETQYF.

The chain recombines TRBV20-1 with TRBJ2-1, with D uncertain. The CDR3 loop spans 11 amino acids. V was clipped by 1 base and J by 11 bases, with 9 bases between them. Germline CDR1 reads DFQATT; CDR2 reads SNEGSKA (reference sequence). In DNA form, the CDR3 reads TGCAGTGCTAGAGCACCGCGCCAGCAGTTCTTC. Amino acid sequence: CSARAPRQQFF.

A single count supports this clonotype. V and J are TRBV2 and TRBJ2-5; D could derive from TRBD1 or TRBD2 (5 bases each). The CDR3 runs 14 residues. From germline, CDR1 is SNHLY and CDR2 FYNNEI. Between the trimmed V and J ends, which lost 8 bases and 4 bases, there was a span of 17 bases. CDR3 in amino acids: CASLRSHGAETQYF. For the CDR3, the DNA is TGTGCCAGCCTTAGGTCCCACGGGGCAGAGACCCAGTACTTC.

This chain links TRBV25-1 with TRBJ2-1; 7 bases match TRBD1. V lost 10 bases, J lost 12 bases, and 12 bases stayed unmatched. The CDR3 extends over 12 amino acids. Germline V gene lookup returns CDR1 MGHDK and CDR2 SYGVNS. In nucleotides, the CDR3 is TGTGCCAATTTAGACAGGGCAAAGGGGCAGTTCTTC. Its translation: CANLDRAKGQFF.

This rearrangement joins TRBV20-1 to TRBJ2-7; D might be TRBD2 (6 bases). The V end was cut by 4 bases, the J end by 0 bases, with 16 bases between. Germline values: CDR1 DFQATT, CDR2 SNEGSKA (reference sequence). The CDR3 length is 15 residues. CDR3 in amino acids: CSATHGRLSSYEQYF. DNA of the CDR3: TGCAGTGCTACCCATGGGAGGCTCAGCTCCTACGAGCAGTACTTC.

This clonotype was found a few times. Just one base apart from a much larger clone, this may be a read error. The CDR3 DNA follows: TGTGCCAGCAGCTTAGTACTAGCCTACAATGAGCAGTACTTC. It codes for CASSLVLAYNEQYF. This rearrangement joins TRBV7-9 to TRBJ2-1, with a possible D match to TRBD2 (6 bases). The DNA end favors TRBJ2-7, so the J call may be wrong. The CDR3 has 14 amino acids. The germline gives CDR1 SEHNR, CDR2 FQNEAQ (reference sequence).

Note on this clonotype: A read error may produce the germline difference seen at one junction end. V and J are TRBV20-1 and TRBJ2-1; D unclear. Germline V gives CDR1 DFQATT, CDR2 SNEGSKA (reference sequence). The CDR3 length is 12 residues. The CDR3 DNA is TGCAGTGCTAGTCTTAGTAACAATAAGCAGTTCTTC. Its translation: CSASLSNNKQFF.

This clonotype was picked up a small number of times. The CDR3 sequence is CASSDGPTGGETQYF. The CDR3 nucleotides are TGTGCCAGCAGCGACGGCCCAACAGGGGGAGAGACCCAGTACTTC. This chain links TRBV9 with TRBJ2-5; 8 bases are shared with TRBD1. This CDR3 comprises 15 residues. From germline, CDR1 is SGDLS and CDR2 YYNGEE. V shed 3 bases and J 4 bases; nucleotides not matched to a gene: 8.

V usage is TRBV20-1 and J usage is TRBJ2-5, with D tentatively TRBD2 (5 bases). Germline V gene sequence: CDR1 DFQATT, CDR2 SNEGSKA (reference sequence). The length of the CDR3 is 13 residues. The ends were cut back, 3 bases at V and 1 base at J, with 9 bases in the middle. DNA for the CDR3: TGCAGTGCTAGCGGAGGAATCCAAGAGACCCAGTACTTC. It codes for CSASGGIQETQYF.

This clonotype was observed a few times. V and J are TRBV28 and TRBJ1-4; TRBD1 agrees at 7 bases. Germline values: CDR1 MDHEN, CDR2 SYDVKM. V lost 2 bases to trimming and J lost 10 bases; unmatched junction nucleotides: 10. The CDR3 contains 15 residues. CDR3 DNA: TGTGCCAGCAGTTTACCCCGGGAGGGGGCGGGAAAACTGTTTTTT. Protein: CASSLPREGAGKLFF.

The V and J genes are TRBV6-1 and TRBJ2-7; TRBD2 matches at 10 bases. The closer fit of TRBJ2-4 to the DNA end suggests the J call may be wrong. This CDR3 region has 16 residues. CDR1 is MNHNS, CDR2 SASEGT, per germline. CDR3 residues: CASSQAGGPPIDIQYF. CDR3 nucleotide sequence: TGTGCCAGCAGCCAAGCGGGGGGGCCCCCTATAGACATTCAGTACTTC.

This clonotype was seen more than once but under ten times. DNA of the CDR3: TGTGCCAGCAGCCCTCCGTTGGGAGGGAAGAACACTGAAGCTTTCTTT. Translating gives CASSPPLGGKNTEAFF. V and J are TRBV11-2 and TRBJ1-1, with D unclear. The V end was cut by 5 bases, the J end by 1 base, with 17 bases between. Germline V gene lookup returns CDR1 SGHAT and CDR2 FQNNGV. This CDR3 is 16 amino acids long.

The V call is TRBV5-4, the J call TRBJ2-1; 9 nucleotides agree with TRBD2. V lost 0 bases to trimming and J lost 9 bases; unmatched junction nucleotides: 7. Germline CDR1 SGHNT, CDR2 YYREEE (reference sequence). This CDR3 comprises 15 residues. The CDR3, as DNA: TGTGCCAGCAGCTTGGCCATTAGCGGGGGAGGTGAGCAGTTCTTC. This encodes CASSLAISGGGEQFF.

The chain carries TRBV20-1 and TRBJ1-2; TRBD1 might be the D (5 bases). Germline V gene lookup returns CDR1 DFQATT and CDR2 SNEGSKA (reference sequence). CDR3 length equals 12 residues. The V end was cut by 7 bases, the J end by 4 bases, with 13 bases between. The CDR3 spells CSGARGSYGYTF. In nucleotides, the CDR3 is TGCAGTGGAGCCCGGGGGAGCTATGGCTACACCTTC.

The chain couples TRBV29-1 to TRBJ2-1; 9 positions match TRBD1. This CDR3 is 14 amino acids long. Unmatched junction bases numbered 4, after V lost 1 base and J lost 6 bases. CDR1 and CDR2 (germline): SQVTM, ANQGSEA. Written as DNA, the CDR3 is TGCAGCGTTGAAGGAGGGACAGGGTTCAATGAGCAGTTCTTC. Translation: CSVEGGTGFNEQFF.

The chain employs TRBV15 and TRBJ2-3; D is ambiguous. V lost 0 bases and J lost 4, with 11 bases in between. This CDR3 has 15 amino acids. Per the germline V gene, CDR1 is LNHNV and CDR2 is YYDKDF (reference sequence). In nucleotides, the CDR3 is TGTGCCACCAGCAGAGATCGGCCGGAATCAGATACGCAGTATTTT. Protein: CATSRDRPESDTQYF. Supplemented by reference TRBV15 and TRBJ2-3, the full variable domain reads DAMVIQNPRYQVTQFGKPVTLSCSQTLNHNVMYWYQQKSSQAPKLLFHYYDKDFNNEADTPDNFQSRRPNTSFCFLDIRSPGLGDTAMYLCATSRDRPESDTQYFGPGTRLTVL.